These 30 T cell receptor beta chains share one sample of origin, sequenced in a study of blood T cell repertoires in COVID-19. Only in-frame clones appear in the TCRdb table, and some are missing; sequencing was by immunoSEQ multiplex PCR. The sample has some 200,000 clones, roughly four fifths seen once; the top ten hold around 6.5%. What was sequenced was peripheral blood. Receptor source: a woman in her 40s with acute or convalescent COVID-19.

This clone was seen only a few times. V usage is TRBV13 and J usage is TRBJ1-6; TRBD1 aligns across 10 bases. From germline, CDR1 is PRHDT and CDR2 FYEKMQ (reference sequence). This CDR3 contains 15 residues. Unmatched junction bases numbered 7, after V lost 5 bases and J lost 9 bases. DNA of the CDR3: TGTGCCAGCAGCCCAACTGGGACAGGGGTTTCACCCCTCCACTTT. Protein product: CASSPTGTGVSPLHF.

This chain joins TRBV3-1 (or the pseudogene TRBV3-2) and TRBJ1-5; no definite D call. Between the trimmed V and J ends, which lost 0 bases and 1 base, there was a span of 13 bases. This CDR3 region has 17 residues. CDR1 and CDR2 (germline): LGHDT, YNNKEL (reference sequence). The chain's CDR3 is CASSQERQFESNQPQHF. CDR3 sequence (DNA): TGTGCCAGCAGCCAAGAGCGGCAGTTTGAGAGCAATCAGCCCCAGCATTTT.

The chain joins TRBV5-1 to TRBJ2-5, with unresolved D. V shed 3 bases and J shed 5 bases, with 8 bases lying between them. The CDR3 sequence is 12 residues long. Germline lookup yields CDR1 SGHRS and CDR2 YFSETQ. The CDR3 region is CASSYTLETQYF. CDR3 DNA: TGCGCCAGCAGCTACACCTTGGAGACCCAGTACTTC.

The chain couples TRBV30 to TRBJ1-6; no definite D call. From germline, CDR1 is GTSNPN and CDR2 SVGIG (reference sequence). The V end lost 7 bases, the J end lost 10 bases, and 14 bases lay between the germline ends. The CDR3 is 12 amino acids. Here the CDR3 reads CASLVGKSPLHF. The CDR3 DNA reads as TGTGCCTCGCTCGTCGGGAAATCACCCCTCCACTTT.

The chain joins TRBV11-2 to TRBJ1-2; 9 bases map to TRBD1. V lost 2 bases, J lost 3 bases, and 1 base stayed unmatched. The CDR3 is 14 residues long. Germline CDR1 and CDR2: SGHAT and FQNNGV. The CDR3 protein is CASSLWTGDYGYTF. The CDR3 region has the DNA TGTGCCAGCAGCTTATGGACAGGGGACTATGGCTACACCTTC.

As for this clone: This specimen includes other DNA sequences encoding the same CDR3. The chain employs TRBV18 and TRBJ1-1, with D hard to call. From germline, CDR1 is KGHSH and CDR2 LQKENI. The CDR3 totals 12 residues. The V end lost 3 bases, the J end lost 0 bases, and 2 bases lay between the germline ends. The CDR3 spells CASSPMNTEAFF. Written as DNA, the CDR3 is TGTGCCAGCTCACCCATGAACACTGAAGCTTTCTTT.

The J gene is TRBJ1-1, the V gene TRBV27, with 8 bases aligning to TRBD1. The ends lost 0 bases at V and 5 bases at J; junction bases unmatched: 5. Germline CDR1 reads MNHEY; CDR2 reads SMNVEV (reference sequence). The CDR3 has 15 residues. The CDR3 bases are TGTGCCAGCAGTTTATCAAACAGGGGGTGGACTGAAGCTTTCTTT. This translates into CASSLSNRGWTEAFF.

V and J are TRBV19 and TRBJ2-1; 7 bases line up with TRBD2. V was clipped by 5 bases and J by 7 bases; unmatched bases: 11. Per germline, CDR1 LNHDA and CDR2 SQIVND (reference sequence). The CDR3 is made up of 15 amino acids. The CDR3 coding sequence is TGTGCCAGTAGTCCGGGGGGACGGAGCGGAAATGAGCAGTTCTTC. This translates into CASSPGGRSGNEQFF.

This chain uses TRBV15 with TRBJ1-3; D is undetermined. The CDR3 extends over 11 amino acids. The germline V gene encodes CDR1 LNHNV and CDR2 YYDKDF (reference sequence). The V end was cut by 8 bases, the J end by 0 bases, with 2 bases between. CDR3: CATRSGNTIYF. Written as DNA, the CDR3 is TGTGCCACCCGCTCTGGAAACACCATATATTTT.

The chain carries TRBV18 and TRBJ1-4; 8 bases are a match to TRBD1. Germline V CDR1 and CDR2: KGHSH, LQKENI. CDR3 length: 13 amino acids. Unmatched junction bases numbered 5, after V lost 6 bases and J lost 8 bases. Written as DNA, the CDR3 is TGTGCCAGCTCGCAAGGACAGGGCGAAAAACTGTTTTTT. This codes for CASSQGQGEKLFF. Based on the CDR3 plus reference TRBV18 and TRBJ1-4, the full variable domain is NAGVMQNPRHLVRRRGQEARLRCSPMKGHSHVYWYRQLPEEGLKFMVYLQKENIIDESGMPKERFSAEFPKEGPSILRIQQVVRGDSAAYFCASSQGQGEKLFFGSGTQLSVL.

This chain joins TRBV2 and TRBJ2-5; 7 positions agree with TRBD1. The germline gives CDR1 SNHLY, CDR2 FYNNEI. This CDR3 spans 11 amino acids. V shed 8 bases and J 3 bases; nucleotides not matched to a gene: 0. The CDR3 spells CASDREETQYF. The CDR3 DNA is TGTGCCAGCGACAGGGAAGAGACCCAGTACTTC.

The chain recombines TRBV30 with TRBJ1-4, with D uncertain. The CDR3 has 12 residues. CDR1 GTSNPN and CDR2 SVGIG come from the germline V gene (reference sequence). With 4 bases removed from V and 8 bases from J, the gap between germline ends came to 11 bases. The CDR3, as DNA: TGTGCCTGGAACAGCGGCGGGGAAAAACTGTTTTTT. It specifies CAWNSGGEKLFF. The complete variable domain, with remaining parts taken from reference TRBV30 and TRBJ1-4, reads SQTIHQWPATLVQPVGSPLSLECTVEGTSNPNLYWYRQAAGRGLQLLFYSVGIGQISSEVPQNLSASRPQDRQFILSSKKLLLSDSGFYLCAWNSGGEKLFFGSGTQLSVL.

This clone was counted between two and nine times. The chain employs TRBV15 and TRBJ2-3, with TRBD2 identical over 10 bases. In germline, CDR1 is LNHNV, CDR2 YYDKDF (reference sequence). The CDR3 runs to 16 residues. J lost 3 bases, V lost 1 base, and 4 bases had no gene match. The CDR3 region has the DNA TGTGCCACCAGCAGAGGTAGCGGGGGGATGACAGATACGCAGTATTTT. It is translated as CATSRGSGGMTDTQYF.

The chain joins TRBV5-6 to TRBJ2-1; 11 positions agree with TRBD1. The CDR3 covers 15 residues. With 5 bases clipped from V and 5 bases from J, the junction kept 6 bases outside the gene matches. Germline CDR1 reads SGHDT; CDR2 reads YYEEEE. The CDR3 spells CASRAPGQGDNEQFF. The CDR3 region has the DNA TGTGCCAGCAGGGCCCCGGGACAGGGGGACAATGAGCAGTTCTTC.

The chain carries TRBV2 and TRBJ1-5; the D gene is possibly TRBD1 (6 bases). Germline CDR1 is SNHLY and CDR2 is FYNNEI. Trimming left V 6 bases short and J 6 bases short, with 12 bases between. CDR3 size: 13 residues. The CDR3 loop reads CASRPTGIQPQHF. CDR3 bases: TGTGCCAGCAGGCCCACAGGGATTCAGCCCCAGCATTTT.

The table lists this clone with a count of one. The rearrangement joins TRBV30 to TRBJ1-6; no firm D call. V was pared by 8 bases and J by 6 bases, with 17 bases between. This CDR3 has 14 amino acids. Germline V gene sequence: CDR1 GTSNPN, CDR2 SVGIG (reference sequence). The CDR3 coding sequence is TGTGCCCGGGAAGGTCTGGAGGTTAATTCACCCCTCCACTTT. Its protein product is CAREGLEVNSPLHF.

This sequence joins TRBV4-2 and TRBJ1-1; no firm D call. The CDR3 consists of 15 residues. Germline lookup yields CDR1 LGHNA and CDR2 YNFKEQ. Trimming took 5 bases from V and 0 from J, leaving 13 bases between them. The CDR3 nucleotides read TGTGCCAGCAGCGGCGGCACGGGGATGAACACTGAAGCTTTCTTT. It translates to CASSGGTGMNTEAFF.

The chain is built from TRBV5-5 and TRBJ2-7, with unresolved D. V lost 2 bases to trimming and J lost 6 bases, with 6 bases between them. The CDR3 is made up of 11 amino acids. Germline V CDR1 and CDR2: SGHKS, YYEKEE (reference sequence). The CDR3: CASSFLSEQYF. CDR3 DNA: TGTGCCAGCAGCTTTCTCAGCGAGCAGTACTTC.

The V gene is TRBV6-2 or TRBV6-3, the J gene TRBJ2-3; TRBD2 might be the D (7 bases). Trimming left V 2 bases short and J 0 bases short, with 12 bases between. The germline CDR1 and CDR2 sequences are MNHEY and SVGEGT. This CDR3 is built from 16 residues. This chain's CDR3 is CASSYEGGGSTDTQYF. The DNA for the CDR3 is TGTGCCAGCAGTTACGAAGGGGGGGGGAGCACAGATACGCAGTATTTT.

A few counts support this clone. This chain connects TRBV15 to TRBJ2-7; 7 bases are shared with TRBD1. J gave up 4 bases and V 8 bases, and 2 bases lay outside the gene matches. The CDR3 extends over 11 amino acids. Germline assignment: CDR1 LNHNV and CDR2 YYDKDF (reference sequence). The CDR3 region is CATGQAYEQYF. The CDR3 bases are TGTGCCACCGGACAGGCATACGAGCAGTACTTC.

This clone was observed a single time. V usage is TRBV6-5 and J usage is TRBJ1-5; D is uncertain. Germline CDR1 is MNHEY and CDR2 is SVGAGI. Trimming pared 2 bases from V and 5 bases from J, leaving 10 bases between. The CDR3 is 14 amino acids. CDR3: CASSYESNHQPQHF. In DNA form, the CDR3 reads TGTGCCAGCAGTTACGAGAGTAATCATCAGCCCCAGCATTTT.

The genes are TRBV24-1 and TRBJ2-6; D remains ambiguous. CDR1 KGHDR and CDR2 SFDVKD come from the germline V gene. The V end was cut by 9 bases, the J end by 0 bases, with 14 bases between. The CDR3 spans 16 residues. This chain's CDR3 is CATFGPNLSGANVLTF. As DNA, the CDR3 is TGTGCCACCTTTGGCCCAAACCTCTCTGGGGCCAACGTCCTGACTTTC.

J is TRBJ2-1 and V is TRBV28; 9 nucleotides line up with TRBD1. CDR3 length: 16 residues. V lost 3 bases and J lost 7; bases outside the gene matches: 10. Germline V gene sequence: CDR1 MDHEN, CDR2 SYDVKM. The CDR3 DNA follows: TGTGCCAGCAGTTTCCTTGGGACAGGGAGGATTAATGAGCAGTTCTTC. Its translation: CASSFLGTGRINEQFF.

The V and J genes are TRBV5-4 and TRBJ1-6; weak D call: TRBD1 (5 bases). V shed 2 bases and J shed 6 bases, with 12 bases lying between them. Germline V gene sequence: CDR1 SGHNT, CDR2 YYREEE (reference sequence). The CDR3 runs to 15 residues. The CDR3 loop reads CASSFGGGSNSPLHF. In DNA form, the CDR3 reads TGTGCCAGCAGCTTCGGGGGAGGAAGTAATTCACCCCTCCACTTT.

The rearrangement joins TRBV11-2 to TRBJ2-7, with 7 nucleotides matching TRBD2. V trimming: 4 bases; J trimming: 3 bases; junction bases outside the gene matches: 9. The CDR3 contains 15 residues. Germline assignment: CDR1 SGHAT and CDR2 FQNNGV. CDR3 loop: CASSSSGEVGYEQYF. CDR3 coding DNA: TGTGCCAGCAGCTCTAGCGGTGAAGTGGGCTACGAGCAGTACTTC.

Here the CDR3 DNA reads TGCGCCAGCAGCTTGGTCGGTGCTACAGGGGGCCGGACCGGGGAGCTGTTTTTT. The encoded protein is CASSLVGATGGRTGELFF. The chain carries TRBV5-1 and TRBJ2-2; 9 nucleotides agree with TRBD1. The CDR3 is 18 residues long. Looked up from germline, CDR1 is SGHRS and CDR2 is YFSETQ. J lost 5 bases, V lost 0 bases, and 11 bases had no gene match.

This chain connects TRBV19 to TRBJ1-1; tentative D call: TRBD1 (6 bases). The CDR3 is 15 amino acids. Germline V gene data show CDR1 as LNHDA and CDR2 as SQIVND (reference sequence). V was pared by 8 bases and J by 7 bases, with 23 bases between. This chain's CDR3 is CASETGQEVLHEAFF. In nucleotides, the CDR3 is TGTGCCAGTGAAACGGGACAAGAGGTCCTTCATGAAGCTTTCTTT.

This clone was found a few times. The chain joins TRBV7-9 to TRBJ2-1; 9 bases line up with TRBD2. This CDR3 has 15 amino acids. V gave up 5 bases and J gave up 4 bases; unmatched junction bases: 6. Germline CDR1 SEHNR, CDR2 FQNEAQ (reference sequence). The CDR3 nucleotides are TGTGCCAGCAGCCCTCGACTAGCGGAATACAATGAGCAGTTCTTC. The encoded protein is CASSPRLAEYNEQFF.

The chain has TRBV9 and TRBJ1-5, with TRBD1 identical over 9 bases. Germline CDR1 reads SGDLS; CDR2 reads YYNGEE. With 2 bases clipped from V and 5 bases from J, the junction kept 2 bases outside the gene matches. The CDR3 sequence is 14 residues long. This CDR3 reads CASSVGDRDQPQHF. The CDR3 DNA is TGTGCCAGCAGCGTGGGGGACAGGGATCAGCCCCAGCATTTT.

This rearrangement joins TRBV10-1 to TRBJ2-1; 10 positions agree with TRBD2. Germline V gene lookup returns CDR1 WNHNN and CDR2 SYGVQD (reference sequence). The CDR3 spans 17 residues. The ends lost 4 bases at V and 0 bases at J; junction bases unmatched: 6. The chain's CDR3 is CASSGRTSGSSYNEQFF. CDR3 DNA: TGCGCCAGCAGTGGTCGGACTAGCGGAAGCTCCTACAATGAGCAGTTCTTC.